This T cell receptor beta chain was identified during a study of T cells in Graves' hyperthyroidism and ophthalmopathy. The CDR3 length is 16 residues. Germline assignment: CDR1 SGHTA and CDR2 FQGTGA. V trimming: 2 bases; J trimming: 4 bases; junction bases outside the gene matches: 5. The table lists this clonotype with many counts. Antigen specificity is unknown. Study results and limitations: Among thyroid clonotypes expanded above 0.001, most also appeared in blood. The model anticipated ophthalmopathy a median about 7.1 months pre-onset. The authors' 13 V-J model separated ophthalmopathy from stable hyperthyroidism.

There were TCR beta CDR3 regions amplified from RNA transcripts. With the HTBI primer set, the TCR CDR3 went through a first round of RT-PCR. A single record per CDR3 protein comes from TCRdb applying MiXCR to the multiplex PCR reads. The sample yields about 290,000 distinct CDR3 sequences, roughly 15% seen once. Material: blood. The gene calls are TRBV7-3 and TRBJ2-1; 10 bases map to TRBD2. This TCR came from a woman aged 35 to 49 with Graves' hyperthyroidism. Here the CDR3 reads CASSLVSAGGYNEQFF. The CDR3 DNA sequence: TGTGCCAGCAGCTTAGTCTCAGCGGGAGGGTACAATGAGCAGTTCTTC.